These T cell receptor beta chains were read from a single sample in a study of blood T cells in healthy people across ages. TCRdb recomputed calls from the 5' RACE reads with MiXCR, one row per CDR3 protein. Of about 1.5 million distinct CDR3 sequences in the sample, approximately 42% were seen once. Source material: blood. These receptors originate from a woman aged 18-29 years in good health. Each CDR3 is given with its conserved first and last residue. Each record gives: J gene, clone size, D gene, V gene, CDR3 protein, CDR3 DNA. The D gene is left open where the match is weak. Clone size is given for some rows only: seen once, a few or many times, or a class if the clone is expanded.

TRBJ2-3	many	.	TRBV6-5	CASSYWAGDTQYF	TGTGCCAGCAGTTACTGGGCAGGGGATACGCAGTATTTT
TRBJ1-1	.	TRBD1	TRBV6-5	CASSSLWGTGDVEAFF	TGTGCCAGCAGTTCCCTCTGGGGGACAGGGGATGTTGAAGCTTTCTTT
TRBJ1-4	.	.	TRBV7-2	CASSLVSWGLLFF	TGTGCCAGCAGCTTAGTATCTTGGGGTTTACTGTTTTTT
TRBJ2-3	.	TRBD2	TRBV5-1	CASSQRDSTETQYF	TGCGCCAGCAGCCAGCGGGACTCCACAGAGACGCAGTATTTT
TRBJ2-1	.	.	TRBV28	CASSTRTLNSYNEQFF	TGTGCCAGCAGTACCCGGACGCTTAACTCCTACAATGAGCAGTTCTTC
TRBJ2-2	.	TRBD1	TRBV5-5	CASASSRQGNTGELFF	TGTGCCAGCGCGAGCTCGAGACAGGGGAACACCGGGGAGCTGTTTTTT
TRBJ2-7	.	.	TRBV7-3	CASSLLGPSYEQYF	TGTGCCAGCAGCTTATTGGGACCCAGTTACGAGCAGTACTTC
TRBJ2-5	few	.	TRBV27	CASSSIGVFETQYF	TGTGCCAGCAGTTCTATAGGGGTGTTTGAGACCCAGTACTTC
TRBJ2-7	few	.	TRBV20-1	CSASLAISYNEQYF	TGCAGTGCTAGCCTAGCGATATCCTACAATGAGCAGTACTTC
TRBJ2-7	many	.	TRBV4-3	CASSQAPGGYEQYF	TGCGCCAGCAGCCAAGCTCCTGGGGGGTACGAGCAGTACTTC
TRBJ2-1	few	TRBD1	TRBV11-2	CASSYGTANEQFF	TGTGCCAGCAGCTACGGGACAGCCAATGAGCAGTTCTTC
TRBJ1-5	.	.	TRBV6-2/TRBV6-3	CASSFYYSNQPQHF	TGTGCCAGCAGTTTCTACTATAGCAATCAGCCCCAGCATTTT
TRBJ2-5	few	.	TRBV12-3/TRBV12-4	CASSSIPGTQYF	TGTGCCAGCAGTTCCATACCGGGGACCCAGTACTTC
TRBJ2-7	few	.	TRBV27	CAPFVTNEQYF	TGTGCCCCTTTCGTTACGAATGAGCAGTACTTC
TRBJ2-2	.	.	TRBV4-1	CASSQVVNTGELFF	TGCGCCAGCAGCCAAGTAGTCAACACCGGGGAGCTGTTTTTT
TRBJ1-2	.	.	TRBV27	CASSFAPGDGYTF	TGTGCCAGCAGTTTCGCGCCAGGGGACGGCTACACCTTC
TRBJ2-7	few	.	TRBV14	CASSLGPTGYEQYF	TGTGCCAGCAGCTTGGGACCGACGGGGTACGAGCAGTACTTC
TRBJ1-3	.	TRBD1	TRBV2	CASGQGGTSGNTIYF	TGTGCCAGTGGCCAGGGGGGCACATCTGGAAACACCATATATTTT
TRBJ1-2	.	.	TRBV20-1	CSARGRRFNYGYTF	TGCAGTGCTAGAGGTCGCAGATTTAACTATGGCTACACCTTC
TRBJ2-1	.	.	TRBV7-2	CASSLGVAGYNEQFF	TGTGCCAGCAGCTTAGGAGTAGCAGGGTACAATGAGCAGTTCTTC
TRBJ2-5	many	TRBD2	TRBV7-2	CASSLDSALLAGFEETQYF	TGTGCCAGCAGCTTAGATTCGGCTCTACTAGCGGGGTTTGAAGAGACCCAGTACTTC